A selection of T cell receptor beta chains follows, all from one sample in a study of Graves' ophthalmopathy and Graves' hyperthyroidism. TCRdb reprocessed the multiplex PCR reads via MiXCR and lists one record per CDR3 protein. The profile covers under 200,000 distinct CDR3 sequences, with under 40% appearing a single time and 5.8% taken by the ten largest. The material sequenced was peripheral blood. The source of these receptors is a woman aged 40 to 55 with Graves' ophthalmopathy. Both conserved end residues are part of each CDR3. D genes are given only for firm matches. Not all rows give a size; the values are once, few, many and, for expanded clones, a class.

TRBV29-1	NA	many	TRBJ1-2	CSVEQGLNYGYTF	TGCAGCGTGGAACAGGGACTCAACTATGGCTACACCTTC
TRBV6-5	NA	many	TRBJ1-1	CASSYSEGVNTEAFF	TGTGCCAGCAGTTACTCAGAGGGAGTGAACACTGAAGCTTTCTTT
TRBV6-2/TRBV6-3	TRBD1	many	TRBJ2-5	CASKGTGDSGTQYF	TGTGCCAGCAAAGGGACAGGGGATTCAGGGACCCAGTACTTC
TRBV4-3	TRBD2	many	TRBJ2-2	CASSLGGGNTGELFF	TGCGCCAGCAGCCTGGGGGGGGGGAACACCGGGGAGCTGTTTTTT
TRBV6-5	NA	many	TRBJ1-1	CASSYVLSMNTEAFF	TGTGCCAGCAGTTACGTCTTGTCAATGAACACTGAAGCTTTCTTT
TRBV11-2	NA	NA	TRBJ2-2	CATLPDRINTGELFF	TGTGCCACCCTCCCCGACAGAATAAACACCGGGGAGCTGTTTTTT
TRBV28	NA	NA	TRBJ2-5	CASSFVVQGETQYF	TGTGCCAGCAGTTTTGTCGTCCAAGGGGAGACCCAGTACTTC
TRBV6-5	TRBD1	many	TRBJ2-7	CASSLSGTGSYEQYF	TGTGCCAGCAGTCTCTCCGGGACAGGGTCCTACGAGCAGTACTTC
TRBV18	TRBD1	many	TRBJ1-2	CASSPQDRGSYGYTF	TGTGCCAGCTCACCACAGGACAGGGGGTCCTATGGCTACACCTTC
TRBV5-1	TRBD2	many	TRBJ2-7	CASSDLGGSYEQYF	TGCGCCAGCAGCGACCTGGGCGGGAGCTACGAGCAGTACTTC
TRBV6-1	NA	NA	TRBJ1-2	CASDGGSYGYTF	TGTGCCAGCGACGGGGGGTCCTATGGCTACACCTTC
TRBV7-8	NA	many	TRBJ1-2	CASSLALGTANRAYGYTF	TGTGCCAGCAGCTTAGCGCTTGGGACTGCCAACAGGGCCTATGGCTACACCTTC
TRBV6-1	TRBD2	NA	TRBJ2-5	CASNPIAGGDQETQYF	TGTGCCAGCAATCCGATAGCGGGAGGTGACCAAGAGACCCAGTACTTC
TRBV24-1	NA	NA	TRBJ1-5	CATSLFGDQPQHF	TGTGCCACCAGCTTGTTCGGTGATCAGCCCCAGCATTTT
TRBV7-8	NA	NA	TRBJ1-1	CASSVAPNTEAFF	TGTGCCAGCAGCGTCGCCCCGAACACTGAAGCTTTCTTT
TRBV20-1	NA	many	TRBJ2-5	CSARDLYTETQYF	TGCAGTGCTAGAGATCTCTATACGGAGACCCAGTACTTC